These 32 T cell receptor beta chains were sequenced from one sample in a study of early stage breast cancer tumors. This table comes from immunoSEQ multiplex PCR, and its TCRdb copy is limited to in-frame clones, with some not included. The table shows some 30,000 clones, with almost 85% occurring only once. The sequencing input was blood. These receptor sequences come from a person aged 45 to 59 with breast cancer.

V gene TRBV7-9 combines with J gene TRBJ1-1; D gene uncertain. CDR1 is SEHNR, CDR2 FQNEAQ, per germline (reference sequence). The CDR3 runs 13 residues. Trimming took 0 bases from V and 5 from J, leaving 7 bases between them. The CDR3 DNA is TGTGCCAGCAGCTTAGCAGGAAGGACTGAAGCTTTCTTT. It yields the protein CASSLAGRTEAFF.

This clone was picked up one time. The rearrangement joins TRBV6-5 to TRBJ1-1; D is unclear. Germline assignment: CDR1 MNHEY and CDR2 SVGAGI. This CDR3 has 15 amino acids. V lost 5 bases to trimming and J lost 2 bases, with 15 bases between them. CDR3 sequence: CASSRTPEGNTEAFF. The CDR3 region has the DNA TGTGCCAGCAGTCGGACCCCGGAAGGTAACACTGAAGCTTTCTTT.

The chain is built from TRBV7-9 and TRBJ1-5, with D possibly matching TRBD1 (6 bases). CDR1 and CDR2 from the germline V gene are SEHNR and FQNEAQ (reference sequence). The CDR3 is 16 residues long. The ends were cut back, 6 bases at V and 2 bases at J, with 17 bases in the middle. The CDR3 nucleotides are TGTGCCAGCAGTTCACAGGGTAGTGGGCGCAATCAGCCCCAGCATTTT. The encoded protein is CASSSQGSGRNQPQHF.

The rearrangement uses TRBV5-6 and TRBJ2-3; the D gene is possibly TRBD1 (6 bases). This CDR3 is 17 amino acids long. V was shortened by 1 base and J by 2 bases, with 17 bases between the two germline ends. CDR1 and CDR2 (germline): SGHDT, YYEEEE. CDR3 sequence reads: CASSLHDGTTYTDTQYF. Here the CDR3 DNA reads TGTGCCAGCAGCTTGCACGACGGGACAACATACACAGATACGCAGTATTTT. The complete variable domain, with remaining parts taken from reference TRBV5-6 and TRBJ2-3, reads DAGVTQSPTHLIKTRGQQVTLRCSPKSGHDTVSWYQQALGQGPQFIFQYYEEEERQRGNFPDRFSGHQFPNYSSELNVNALLLGDSALYLCASSLHDGTTYTDTQYFGPGTRLTVL.

J is TRBJ2-1 and V is TRBV2, with TRBD2 identical over 7 bases. This CDR3 has 16 amino acids. J lost 0 bases, V lost 6 bases, and 8 bases had no gene match. CDR1 and CDR2 from the germline V gene are SNHLY and FYNNEI. The CDR3 sequence: CASRGVGGSSYNEQFF. In DNA, the CDR3 is TGTGCCAGCAGGGGAGTGGGCGGGAGCTCCTACAATGAGCAGTTCTTC.

CDR3 sequence reads: CASSMAGVHNEQFF. CDR3 sequence (DNA): TGTGCCAGTAGTATGGCGGGGGTCCACAATGAGCAGTTCTTC. J is TRBJ2-1 and V is TRBV19; 7 bases map to TRBD2. Trimming cost V 3 bases and J 5 bases; bases outside gene matches: 4. The CDR3 consists of 14 residues. From germline, CDR1 is LNHDA and CDR2 SQIVND (reference sequence).

This rearrangement joins TRBV6-6 to TRBJ1-1; 10 bases map to TRBD1. V was pared by 0 bases and J by 2 bases, with 3 bases of the junction left unmatched. Germline lookup yields CDR1 MNHNY and CDR2 SVGAGI (reference sequence). The CDR3 covers 16 residues. CDR3 bases: TGTGCCAGCAGTTACTCCGGGACAGGGGATAACACTGAAGCTTTCTTT. Translating gives CASSYSGTGDNTEAFF.

The chain couples TRBV6-1 to TRBJ2-7; 8 nucleotides line up with TRBD1. The V segment lost 0 bases and the J segment 2 bases; nucleotides outside the gene matches: 9. This CDR3 is built from 17 residues. The V gene's germline CDR1 is MNHNS and CDR2 SASEGT. The CDR3 DNA reads as TGTGCCAGCAGTGAAGCTGCGGGGACAGGTACCCCCTACGAGCAGTACTTC. This gives the protein CASSEAAGTGTPYEQYF.

The chain couples TRBV19 to TRBJ1-2; TRBD1 matches at 8 bases. CDR1 is LNHDA, CDR2 SQIVND, per germline (reference sequence). The CDR3 is 16 residues long. V shed 4 bases, J shed 2 bases, and the junction held 9 bases outside the gene matches. CDR3 amino acids: CASSNHRGNSNYGYTF. The CDR3, as DNA: TGTGCCAGTAGTAACCACAGGGGGAACTCGAACTATGGCTACACCTTC.

This chain uses TRBV2 with TRBJ2-6; D ambiguous. CDR1 and CDR2 (germline): SNHLY, FYNNEI. V shed 5 bases and J shed 4 bases, with 15 bases lying between them. The CDR3 has 16 residues. The CDR3 here is CASSPYGQEGANVLTF. In nucleotides, the CDR3 is TGTGCCAGCAGTCCCTATGGGCAAGAGGGGGCCAACGTCCTGACTTTC.

This clone was picked up a small number of times. This chain joins TRBV2 and TRBJ1-5, with D hard to call. Per the germline V gene, CDR1 is SNHLY and CDR2 is FYNNEI. The germline V and J ends were trimmed by 0 bases and 6 bases, with 9 bases remaining between them. The CDR3 loop spans 14 amino acids. The CDR3 DNA is TGTGCCAGCAGTGAAGCAGACCTTGGTCAGCCCCAGCATTTT. It codes for CASSEADLGQPQHF.

J is TRBJ1-3 and V is TRBV11-2; D is unclear. Germline CDR1 SGHAT, CDR2 FQNNGV. The CDR3 loop spans 15 amino acids. Trimming took off 3 bases at V and 2 bases at J, with 11 bases between the two ends. Here the CDR3 reads CASSFEELAGNTIYF. Here the CDR3 DNA reads TGTGCCAGCAGCTTTGAGGAACTGGCTGGAAACACCATATATTTT.

The genes are TRBV5-8 and TRBJ2-1; 13 bases map to TRBD2. After removal of 3 bases from V and 6 bases from J, the junction contained 3 bases not matched to a gene. This CDR3 is built from 15 residues. Per the germline V gene, CDR1 is SGHTS and CDR2 is YDEGEE. CDR3 DNA: TGTGCCAGCAGCTCCGGGACTAGCGGGGTCAATGAGCAGTTCTTC. Its translation: CASSSGTSGVNEQFF.

The V gene is TRBV7-2, the J gene TRBJ2-3; TRBD2 agrees at 9 bases. The CDR3 is 16 residues long. Germline V gene lookup returns CDR1 SGHTA and CDR2 FQGNSA. V dropped 5 bases and J dropped 5; count of bases not matched to a gene: 11. In DNA, the CDR3 is TGTGCCAGCAGCAATAGCGTGGGACTAGCTTTAGATACGCAGTATTTT. Protein: CASSNSVGLALDTQYF.

The rearrangement links TRBV7-9 to TRBJ2-7, with D possibly being TRBD2 (7 bases). This CDR3 spans 14 amino acids. V dropped 4 bases and J dropped 5 bases, with 15 bases sitting between them. Germline V gene sequence: CDR1 SEHNR, CDR2 FQNEAQ (reference sequence). This CDR3 reads CASSYLGGGNEQYF. DNA for the CDR3: TGTGCCAGCAGCTATTTGGGGGGGGGCAACGAGCAGTACTTC.

The chain links TRBV4-3 to TRBJ2-3; TRBD2 might be the D (5 bases). Germline V gene data show CDR1 as LGHNA and CDR2 as YSLEER. Trimming took off 3 bases at V and 10 bases at J, with 11 bases between the two ends. CDR3 length: 12 amino acids. CDR3 DNA: TGCGCCAGCAGCCAGATTCGGGGTGCGCAGTATTTT. The encoded protein is CASSQIRGAQYF.

CDR3 loop: CASSVGGRGNEQFF. The CDR3 DNA reads TGTGCCAGCAGCGTAGGGGGGAGGGGCAATGAGCAGTTCTTC. V gene TRBV9 combines with J gene TRBJ2-1, with 7 bases that match TRBD2. V was pared by 0 bases and J by 6 bases, with 3 bases of the junction left unmatched. This CDR3 has 14 amino acids. Looked up from germline, CDR1 is SGDLS and CDR2 is YYNGEE.

V usage is TRBV7-9 and J usage is TRBJ1-2, with D perhaps TRBD1 (6 bases). Per germline, CDR1 SEHNR and CDR2 FQNEAQ (reference sequence). This CDR3 is 14 amino acids long. V lost 6 bases and J 5 bases, leaving 16 bases between the germline ends. CDR3 DNA: TGTGCCAGCAGGCGTGTGACAGGAGGGTATGGCTACACCTTC. Its protein product is CASRRVTGGYGYTF.

The chain combines TRBV12-5 with TRBJ2-2, with TRBD1 as a possible D gene (6 bases). Trimming removed 6 bases at V and 5 bases at J, with 13 bases between. This CDR3 region has 14 residues. CDR1 and CDR2 (germline): LGHNT, FRNRAP. In DNA form, the CDR3 reads TGTGCTAGTGGCAGGACAGATAATACCGGGGAGCTGTTTTTT. Protein sequence: CASGRTDNTGELFF.

Here the CDR3 reads CASSRGGVNEKLFF. The CDR3 bases are TGCGCCAGCAGTCGGGGAGGGGTTAATGAAAAACTGTTTTTT. The rearrangement joins TRBV4-1 to TRBJ1-4, with D maybe TRBD1 (5 bases). Germline V gene lookup returns CDR1 MGHRA and CDR2 YSYEKL. CDR3 length equals 14 residues. The V end was cut by 6 bases, the J end by 4 bases, with 12 bases between.

The chain has TRBV7-2 and TRBJ1-1, with D unclear. This CDR3 region has 14 residues. Deletions cut 3 bases from V and 2 bases from J, with 10 bases between. From germline, CDR1 is SGHTA and CDR2 FQGNSA. CDR3 loop: CASSLGRFNTEAFF. The CDR3 DNA is TGTGCCAGCAGCTTGGGCAGGTTTAACACTGAAGCTTTCTTT. Drawing the rest from reference TRBV7-2 and TRBJ1-1, the complete variable domain is GAGVSQSPSNKVTEKGKDVELRCDPISGHTALYWYRQSLGQGLEFLIYFQGNSAPDKSGLPSDRFSAERTGGSVSTLTIQRTQQEDSAVYLCASSLGRFNTEAFFGQGTRLTVV.

This clone is medium-sized (0.01 to 0.1%). This chain uses TRBV2 with TRBJ1-5, with no clear D. V lost 8 bases and J lost 2, with 16 bases in between. CDR3 size: 15 residues. Germline values: CDR1 SNHLY, CDR2 FYNNEI. The CDR3 protein is CASGQRLDRNQPQHF. CDR3 nucleotides: TGTGCCAGCGGGCAGAGGCTAGATCGCAATCAGCCCCAGCATTTT.

The genes are TRBV30 and TRBJ1-2; D is unresolved. V lost 1 base and J lost 8, with 8 bases in between. The CDR3 is 11 amino acids. In germline, CDR1 is GTSNPN, CDR2 SVGIG (reference sequence). The CDR3: CAWSGAGGYTF. The DNA of the CDR3 is TGTGCCTGGAGTGGGGCAGGCGGCTACACCTTC.

The V and J genes are TRBV5-1 and TRBJ1-1; D is perhaps TRBD1 (6 bases). The CDR3 runs to 15 residues. The ends were cut back, 4 bases at V and 0 bases at J, with 13 bases in the middle. CDR1 is SGHRS, CDR2 YFSETQ, per germline. CDR3 in amino acids: CASSRGAAMNTEAFF. The CDR3 DNA follows: TGCGCCAGCAGCCGGGGGGCGGCGATGAACACTGAAGCTTTCTTT.

This chain connects TRBV2 to TRBJ2-7; D may be TRBD1 or TRBD2 (5 bases each). V was pared by 7 bases and J by 7 bases, with 11 bases between. CDR1 and CDR2 from the germline V gene are SNHLY and FYNNEI. The CDR3 has 11 residues. The CDR3 DNA sequence: TGTGCCAGCAAGAGGGGTGGAGAGCAGTACTTC. It codes for CASKRGGEQYF. Looking up the rest from reference TRBV2 and TRBJ2-7 gives the full variable domain: EPEVTQTPSHQVTQMGQEVILRCVPISNHLYFYWYRQILGQKVEFLVSFYNNEISEKSEIFDDQFSVERPDGSNFTLKIRSTKLEDSAMYFCASKRGGEQYFGPGTRLTVT.

This chain connects TRBV29-1 to TRBJ1-2; D perhaps matches TRBD1 (5 bases). V shed 3 bases and J shed 6 bases, with 14 bases lying between them. This CDR3 is 13 amino acids long. Germline CDR1 and CDR2: SQVTM and ANQGSEA. The CDR3 region is CSVDGWGVDGYTF. CDR3 nucleotides: TGCAGCGTTGATGGCTGGGGGGTCGATGGCTACACCTTC.

The J gene is TRBJ1-1, the V gene TRBV7-9; possible D gene TRBD1, 5 bases. V was pared by 6 bases and J by 4 bases, with 15 bases between. Germline CDR1 is SEHNR and CDR2 is FQNEAQ (reference sequence). The length of the CDR3 is 14 residues. This CDR3 is CASSRDERGTEAFF. The CDR3, as DNA: TGTGCCAGCAGTCGCGATGAGAGGGGCACTGAAGCTTTCTTT.

The J gene is TRBJ1-4, the V gene TRBV4-3; perhaps TRBD1 as D (5 bases). Trimming left V 0 bases short and J 7 bases short, with 18 bases between. The CDR3 loop spans 17 amino acids. Germline CDR1 LGHNA, CDR2 YSLEER. As DNA, the CDR3 is TGCGCCAGCAGCCAAGATCGAGGGTCAGGGTATGGTGAAAAACTGTTTTTT. Translation: CASSQDRGSGYGEKLFF.

The chain joins TRBV7-3 to TRBJ2-1, with TRBD2 matching 11 bases. With 2 bases clipped from V and 0 bases from J, the junction kept 6 bases outside the gene matches. CDR3 length: 18 amino acids. Germline CDR1 SGHTA, CDR2 FQGTGA. Here the CDR3 DNA reads TGTGCCAGCAGCTTAGGGACTAGCGGAGGACCCTCCTACAATGAGCAGTTCTTC. Amino acids: CASSLGTSGGPSYNEQFF.

The chain uses TRBV6-6 and TRBJ1-5; D unclear. This CDR3 spans 12 amino acids. Germline CDR1 and CDR2: MNHNY and SVGAGI (reference sequence). Trimming took off 6 bases at V and 5 bases at J, with 8 bases between the two ends. Written as DNA, the CDR3 is TGTGCCAGCAGGGCGGGAGATCAGCCCCAGCATTTT. Protein: CASRAGDQPQHF.

The rearrangement links TRBV19 to TRBJ1-2; 8 bases are shared with TRBD1. CDR1 is LNHDA and CDR2 is SQIVND in the germline V gene (reference sequence). This CDR3 contains 14 residues. The V segment lost 3 bases and the J segment 7 bases; nucleotides outside the gene matches: 7. CDR3 coding DNA: TGTGCCAGTAGTATGGACAGGGCCCTCTCTGGCTACACCTTC. Amino acid sequence: CASSMDRALSGYTF.

The CDR3 DNA reads TGTGCCAGCAGCCTCACAGGGGGTACGCTTAACACCGGGGAGCTGTTTTTT. It encodes CASSLTGGTLNTGELFF. The rearrangement uses TRBV11-2 and TRBJ2-2, with TRBD1 matching over 8 bases. Germline V CDR1 and CDR2: SGHAT, FQNNGV. Losses at the gene ends were 5 bases for V and 2 bases for J; bases not matched to a gene: 10. The CDR3 covers 17 residues.